These 25 T cell receptor beta chains were all obtained from the same sample, sequenced in a study of regulatory T cells in long-lasting Graves disease. For TCR beta, libraries came from iRepertoire HTBI primers and Arm-PCR of CDR3 regions. MiXCR, run by TCRdb on the multiplex PCR reads, gives a single entry per CDR3 protein. The table has 700,000 or so distinct CDR3 sequences, around 32% seen once. Time point defined: persistent/refractory GD, antithyroid drugs over 5 years with positive TRAb. PBMCs provided the RNA from which the TCR library was made. Material: peripheral blood mononuclear cells (PBMCs), obtained when the disease was refractory, from a patient treated with antithyroid drugs. The origin of the receptors is a female donor with Graves disease.

Ten or more counts support this clonotype. The rearrangement joins TRBV2 to TRBJ1-2; D is undetermined. V lost 6 bases and J lost 3, with 14 bases in between. From germline, CDR1 is SNHLY and CDR2 FYNNEI. The CDR3 is 14 amino acids. CDR3 bases: TGTGCCAGCAGACCGGCAGCCATCGACTATGGCTACACCTTC. It is translated as CASRPAAIDYGYTF.

V usage is TRBV27 and J usage is TRBJ2-3; no firm D call. Trimming shortened V by 4 bases and J by 0 bases, and 17 bases separated the two germline ends. The germline gives CDR1 MNHEY, CDR2 SMNVEV (reference sequence). The CDR3 totals 17 residues. The CDR3 is CASSSPNLRSSTDTQYF. Written as DNA, the CDR3 is TGTGCCAGCAGTTCACCCAACTTGCGTTCTAGCACAGATACGCAGTATTTT.

The chain recombines TRBV13 with TRBJ2-6; perhaps D is TRBD1 or TRBD2 (7 bases each). CDR3 size: 20 residues. Germline assignment: CDR1 PRHDT and CDR2 FYEKMQ (reference sequence). V shed 6 bases and J shed 0 bases, with 24 bases lying between them. The CDR3 bases are TGTGCCAGCAGTGAAAGGGGGAGCGGGACAGTCTCCTCTGGGGCCAACGTCCTGACTTTC. Encoded protein: CASSERGSGTVSSGANVLTF.

The sample holds many counts of this clonotype. A junction end diverges from the germline sequence, so it may reflect a read error. The chain has TRBV2 and TRBJ2-5, with TRBD2 identical over 8 bases. This CDR3 contains 13 residues. Germline values: CDR1 SNHLY, CDR2 FYNNEI. This CDR3 reads CAGRLAGRETQYF. CDR3 DNA: TGTGCCGGCAGATTAGCGGGGCGGGAGACCCAGTACTTC.

The table lists this clonotype with a few counts. The chain combines TRBV12-5 with TRBJ1-1; 8 nucleotides match TRBD1. Germline values: CDR1 LGHNT, CDR2 FRNRAP. The CDR3 covers 15 residues. Trimming at V came to 2 bases and at J to 5 bases, leaving 7 bases not matched to a gene. As DNA, the CDR3 is TGTGCTAGTGGTTTGTATCAGGGGGCAGGAACTGAAGCTTTCTTT. Protein product: CASGLYQGAGTEAFF.

This clonotype was seen a few times. The chain recombines TRBV12-3 or TRBV12-4 with TRBJ1-2; 11 bases match TRBD1. The CDR3 is made up of 14 amino acids. V shed 5 bases, J shed 8 bases, and the junction held 7 bases outside the gene matches. CDR3 loop: CASSQGTGGGGYTF. CDR3 coding DNA: TGTGCCAGCAGTCAAGGGACAGGGGGTGGAGGCTACACCTTC.

This clonotype has a handful of counts. The V and J genes are TRBV12-3 or TRBV12-4 and TRBJ2-4, with no clear D. V lost 1 base and J 6 bases, leaving 13 bases between the germline ends. CDR3 length: 15 residues. This CDR3 is CASSLGHRRGNIQYF. CDR3 DNA sequence: TGTGCCAGCAGTTTAGGTCATCGGAGAGGAAACATTCAGTACTTC.

The chain links TRBV7-2 to TRBJ2-7, with 13 nucleotides matching TRBD2. The V gene's germline CDR1 is SGHTA and CDR2 FQGNSA. This CDR3 comprises 15 residues. Germline trimming cut 3 bases from V and 4 bases from J; bases unmatched to any gene: 3. CDR3 region: CASSFWTSGRYEQYF. For the CDR3, the DNA is TGTGCCAGCAGCTTCTGGACTAGCGGGAGATACGAGCAGTACTTC.

This clonotype was observed at least ten times. The chain couples TRBV3-1 to TRBJ1-2; D is undetermined. Germline V gives CDR1 LGHDT, CDR2 YNNKEL (reference sequence). V gave up 3 bases and J gave up 7 bases, with 9 bases separating them. There are 12 residues in the CDR3. The DNA for the CDR3 is TGTGCCAGCAGCCAGCAAGGAGGTGGCTACACCTTC. Translating it yields CASSQQGGGYTF. Filled out from reference TRBV3-1 and TRBJ1-2, the complete variable domain reads DTAVSQTPKYLVTQMGNDKSIKCEQNLGHDTMYWYKQDSKKFLKIMFSYNNKELIINETVPNRFSPKSPDKAHLNLHINSLELGDSAVYFCASSQQGGGYTFGSGTRLTVV.

This clonotype was detected only a few times. A read error may be the cause here, since a much bigger clone is one base away. J is TRBJ1-1 and V is TRBV25-1; 7 bases are shared with TRBD1. Looked up from germline, CDR1 is MGHDK and CDR2 is SYGVNS. The CDR3 has 14 amino acids. V trimming: 2 bases; J trimming: 1 base; junction bases outside the gene matches: 1. The CDR3 protein is CASSETGANTEAFF. For the CDR3, the DNA is TGTGCCAGCAGTGAAACAGGGGCGAACACTGAAGCTTTCTTT. The variable domain in full, with the rest retrieved from reference TRBV25-1 and TRBJ1-1, is EADIYQTPRYLVIGTGKKITLECSQTMGHDKMYWYQQDPGMELHLIHYSYGVNSTEKGDLSSESTVSRIRTEHFPLTLESARPSHTSQYLCASSETGANTEAFFGQGTRLTVV.

This chain links TRBV6-2 or TRBV6-3 with TRBJ2-1, with TRBD1 identical over 8 bases. Trimming took 5 bases from V and 8 from J; bases not matched to a gene: 11. CDR1 MNHEY and CDR2 SVGEGT come from the germline V gene. The CDR3 length is 15 residues. CDR3 bases: TGTGCCAGCAGTGGGGCGGGGCAGGGGGCCGATGAGCAGTTCTTC. It is translated as CASSGAGQGADEQFF.

This clonotype turned up a few times. The chain carries TRBV29-1 and TRBJ1-2; maybe TRBD1 (5 bases). CDR1 is SQVTM and CDR2 is ANQGSEA in the germline V gene. Trimming removed 7 bases from V and 0 bases from J, with 15 bases in between. The CDR3 length is 14 residues. The DNA for the CDR3 is TGCAGCGCCGCCACAGGAGTAGCTAACTATGGCTACACCTTC. Translating it yields CSAATGVANYGYTF.

The sample holds a few counts of this clonotype. J is TRBJ1-5 and V is TRBV11-2; D remains unclear. V lost 3 bases, J lost 4 bases, and 13 bases lay in between. CDR3 length: 15 residues. Germline V gene data show CDR1 as SGHAT and CDR2 as FQNNGV. Written as DNA, the CDR3 is TGTGCCAGCAGCTTGCGAACCCCCGCAAATCAGCCCCAGCATTTT. Amino acid sequence: CASSLRTPANQPQHF.

This rearrangement joins TRBV19 to TRBJ1-5; TRBD1 matches at 8 bases. Germline CDR1 LNHDA, CDR2 SQIVND (reference sequence). This CDR3 contains 16 residues. The J segment lost 1 base and the V segment lost 6 bases, leaving 8 bases of the junction unmatched. CDR3 bases: TGTGCCAGTAGGACTACAGGGGGTGAAAGCAATCAGCCCCAGCATTTT. Its protein product is CASRTTGGESNQPQHF.

This clonotype was observed at least ten times. This sequence joins TRBV28 and TRBJ2-5; TRBD1 aligns across 7 bases. This CDR3 contains 16 residues. Germline trimming cut 3 bases from V and 5 bases from J; bases unmatched to any gene: 12. Germline V lookup: CDR1 MDHEN, CDR2 SYDVKM. CDR3 in DNA: TGTGCCAGCAGTTTCTCCCCGACAGGGTGGGATGAGACCCAGTACTTC. It translates to CASSFSPTGWDETQYF.

J is TRBJ1-2 and V is TRBV11-2; D may be TRBD1 (5 bases). In germline, CDR1 is SGHAT, CDR2 FQNNGV. The germline V and J ends were trimmed by 0 bases and 6 bases, with 11 bases remaining between them. This CDR3 is 14 amino acids long. The CDR3 nucleotides read TGTGCCAGCAGCTTAGATGACCCGGACAATGGCTACACCTTC. Its protein product is CASSLDDPDNGYTF.

With regard to this clonotype: The germline gene is not matched at one end of the junction; a read error may be the cause. This rearrangement joins TRBV6-4 to TRBJ1-2, with D unclear. Germline CDR1 reads MRHNA; CDR2 reads SNTAGT. This CDR3 is 14 amino acids long. For the CDR3, the DNA is TGTGCCAGCAGTTACTCTGCCCAGACCTATGGCTACACCTTC. Amino acids: CASSYSAQTYGYTF.

This clonotype was found many times. This chain links TRBV7-2 with TRBJ2-5; 11 bases are a match to TRBD2. J was trimmed by 4 bases and V by 2 bases; bases with no gene match: 6. The length of the CDR3 is 16 residues. Looked up from germline, CDR1 is SGHTA and CDR2 is FQGNSA. In nucleotides, the CDR3 is TGTGCCAGCAGCTTAAGGCTAGCGGGAGGAGCAGAGACCCAGTACTTC. Encoded protein: CASSLRLAGGAETQYF.

V gene TRBV28 combines with J gene TRBJ1-6; D gene uncertain. V was clipped by 4 bases and J by 10 bases, with 8 bases between them. The CDR3 extends over 12 amino acids. The V gene's germline CDR1 is MDHEN and CDR2 SYDVKM. The CDR3 region has the DNA TGTGCCAGCAGTTATAGGCGATCACCCCTCCACTTT. Protein: CASSYRRSPLHF.

The table lists this clonotype with many counts. The chain joins TRBV28 to TRBJ1-5, with a tentative D call TRBD1 (6 bases). The CDR3 extends over 12 amino acids. V was trimmed by 6 bases and J by 5 bases, leaving 8 bases between them. Germline CDR1 and CDR2: MDHEN and SYDVKM. The CDR3 loop is CASSSGDQPQHF. The CDR3 DNA sequence: TGTGCCAGCAGCTCAGGGGATCAGCCCCAGCATTTT.

The genes are TRBV5-1 and TRBJ1-1; D is uncertain. With 5 bases removed from V and 0 bases from J, the gap between germline ends came to 8 bases. The CDR3 is made up of 13 amino acids. Germline V gene lookup returns CDR1 SGHRS and CDR2 YFSETQ. CDR3 coding DNA: TGCGCCAGCAGAAGGAGAATGAACACTGAAGCTTTCTTT. Translating it yields CASRRRMNTEAFF.

This clonotype was seen ten or more times. The chain uses TRBV5-6 and TRBJ1-2, with a tentative D call TRBD1 (6 bases). Germline V CDR1 and CDR2: SGHDT, YYEEEE. The length of the CDR3 is 14 residues. V was cut by 1 base and J by 0 bases, with 7 bases left in between. The CDR3 DNA reads TGTGCCAGCAGCTTGCGGGACACTAACTATGGCTACACCTTC. Its translation is CASSLRDTNYGYTF.

The chain uses TRBV2 and TRBJ2-5; D gene uncertain. From germline, CDR1 is SNHLY and CDR2 FYNNEI. The CDR3 spans 15 residues. V lost 1 base and J 5 bases, leaving 14 bases between the germline ends. CDR3 protein: CASSEGGTPRETQYF. The CDR3 DNA follows: TGTGCCAGCAGTGAAGGGGGAACCCCAAGGGAGACCCAGTACTTC.

This clonotype was recorded a few times. V usage is TRBV14 and J usage is TRBJ1-6; the match to TRBD1 covers 8 bases. This CDR3 spans 17 amino acids. Germline CDR1 reads SGHDN; CDR2 reads FVKESK. V was clipped by 3 bases and J by 14 bases; unmatched bases: 18. Here the CDR3 DNA reads TGTGCCAGCAGCCACCGGACAGGGCGGTTTGAAGGAAGGACCCTCCACTTT. This codes for CASSHRTGRFEGRTLHF.

In DNA, the CDR3 is TGTGCCAGCAGCTTTAGTAGCGCTAGCACAGATACGCAGTATTTT. It translates to CASSFSSASTDTQYF. The chain has TRBV11-3 and TRBJ2-3; a weak D match, TRBD2 (5 bases). The V end lost 3 bases, the J end lost 0 bases, and 10 bases lay between the germline ends. Germline CDR1 is SGHNT and CDR2 is YENEEA. The CDR3 runs to 15 residues. The whole variable domain, remainder taken from reference TRBV11-3 and TRBJ2-3, is EAGVVQSPRYKIIEKKQPVAFWCNPISGHNTLYWYLQNLGQGPELLIRYENEEAVDDSQLPKDRFSAERLKGVDSTLKIQPAELGDSAVYLCASSFSSASTDTQYFGPGTRLTVL.